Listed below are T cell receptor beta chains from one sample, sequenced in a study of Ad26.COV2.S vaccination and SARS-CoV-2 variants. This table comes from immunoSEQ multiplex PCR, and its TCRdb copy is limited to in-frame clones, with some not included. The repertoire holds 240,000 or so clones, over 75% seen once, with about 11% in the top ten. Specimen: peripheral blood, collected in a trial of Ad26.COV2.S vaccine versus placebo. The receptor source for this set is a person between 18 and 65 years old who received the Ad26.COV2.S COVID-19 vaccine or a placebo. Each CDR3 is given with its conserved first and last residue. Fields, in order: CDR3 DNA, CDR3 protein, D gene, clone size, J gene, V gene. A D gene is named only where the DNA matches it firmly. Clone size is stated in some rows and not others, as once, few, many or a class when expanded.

cdr3_nt: TGTGCCAGCAGCCTAGGGGGTCCAGATACGCAGTATTTT
cdr3_aa: CASSLGGPDTQYF
d_call: -
clone_size: -
j_call: TRBJ2-3
v_call: TRBV11-2

cdr3_nt: TGTGCCAGCAGCTTGGGAGGGGACATCTTCTCTGGGGCCAACGTCCTGACTTTC
cdr3_aa: CASSLGGDIFSGANVLTF
d_call: -
clone_size: -
j_call: TRBJ2-6
v_call: TRBV13

cdr3_nt: TGTGCCAGCAGTGGGTACACAGATACGCAGTATTTT
cdr3_aa: CASSGYTDTQYF
d_call: -
clone_size: -
j_call: TRBJ2-3
v_call: TRBV25-1

cdr3_nt: TGTGCCAGCAGTTCGGCGGGCCGCCTAGGCGAGCAGTACTTC
cdr3_aa: CASSSAGRLGEQYF
d_call: -
clone_size: -
j_call: TRBJ2-7
v_call: TRBV6-2/TRBV6-3

cdr3_nt: TGTGCCAGCAGGATACAGGGCAGCTCCTACAATGAGCAGTTCTTC
cdr3_aa: CASRIQGSSYNEQFF
d_call: -
clone_size: -
j_call: TRBJ2-1
v_call: TRBV6-6

cdr3_nt: TGCGCCAGCAGCTCTAGCGGAAACGATCAGACCCAGTACTTC
cdr3_aa: CASSSSGNDQTQYF
d_call: TRBD2
clone_size: -
j_call: TRBJ2-5
v_call: TRBV5-1

cdr3_nt: TGTGCCAGCAGTTTAGAAGGGAGTAGCAATCAGCCCCAGCATTTT
cdr3_aa: CASSLEGSSNQPQHF
d_call: -
clone_size: -
j_call: TRBJ1-5
v_call: TRBV27

cdr3_nt: TGTGCCAGCAATCCAGGGTCCTACGAGCAGTACTTC
cdr3_aa: CASNPGSYEQYF
d_call: -
clone_size: -
j_call: TRBJ2-7
v_call: TRBV2

cdr3_nt: TGTGCCAGCAGCCAAGGCCCCCCCCCAGATACGCAGTATTTT
cdr3_aa: CASSQGPPPDTQYF
d_call: -
clone_size: -
j_call: TRBJ2-3
v_call: TRBV14

cdr3_nt: TGTGCCAGCTCACCACAGCAGGGGGCAAAGGAAAAACTGTTTTTT
cdr3_aa: CASSPQQGAKEKLFF
d_call: TRBD1
clone_size: -
j_call: TRBJ1-4
v_call: TRBV18

cdr3_nt: TGTGCCAGTAGCTCCGGGACAGGGCTTAGCTCTGGAAACACCATATATTTT
cdr3_aa: CASSSGTGLSSGNTIYF
d_call: TRBD1
clone_size: -
j_call: TRBJ1-3
v_call: TRBV19

cdr3_nt: TGTGCCAGCAGTTCCCGGGACAGGGGAAAAGATTCACCCCTCCACTTT
cdr3_aa: CASSSRDRGKDSPLHF
d_call: TRBD1
clone_size: -
j_call: TRBJ1-6
v_call: TRBV6-2/TRBV6-3

cdr3_nt: TGTGCCAGCAGCTTGGCCGGGATGACAGGGGCATACAATGAGCAGTTCTTC
cdr3_aa: CASSLAGMTGAYNEQFF
d_call: TRBD1
clone_size: -
j_call: TRBJ2-1
v_call: TRBV7-8

cdr3_nt: TGTGCCAGCAGCCTCTCGGGGACAGGGATTAACTATGGCTACACCTTC
cdr3_aa: CASSLSGTGINYGYTF
d_call: TRBD1
clone_size: -
j_call: TRBJ1-2
v_call: TRBV2

cdr3_nt: TGTGCCAGCAGCTCCACTCAGGGGTCTCTTGTCTATGGCTACACCTTC
cdr3_aa: CASSSTQGSLVYGYTF
d_call: -
clone_size: many
j_call: TRBJ1-2
v_call: TRBV7-2

cdr3_nt: TGTGCCAGCAGCTTAGAACCCCCACTAGCGGACAGCGTGGAGCTGTTTTTT
cdr3_aa: CASSLEPPLADSVELFF
d_call: TRBD2
clone_size: -
j_call: TRBJ2-2
v_call: TRBV11-3

cdr3_nt: TGCGCCAGCAGTGACTGGCAGGGAAATTCACCCCTCCACTTT
cdr3_aa: CASSDWQGNSPLHF
d_call: -
clone_size: -
j_call: TRBJ1-6
v_call: TRBV10-2

cdr3_nt: TGTGCCAGCAGCCAAGGGATAGCGGGAGTTACGGTGACAGATACGCAGTATTTT
cdr3_aa: CASSQGIAGVTVTDTQYF
d_call: TRBD2
clone_size: -
j_call: TRBJ2-3
v_call: TRBV3-1/TRBV3-2

cdr3_nt: TGTGCCAGCAGCTTAGGGACAGGGGTTGGCACTGAAGCTTTCTTT
cdr3_aa: CASSLGTGVGTEAFF
d_call: TRBD1
clone_size: once
j_call: TRBJ1-1
v_call: TRBV7-8

cdr3_nt: TGTGCCAGCAGCCTCCGAAAGGCCCCCCCCGGACTAGCGGGAGCCAATGAGCAGTTCTTC
cdr3_aa: CASSLRKAPPGLAGANEQFF
d_call: -
clone_size: -
j_call: TRBJ2-1
v_call: TRBV12-1

cdr3_nt: TGTGCCATCAGTGGGCTAGGGCCCACGAATGAGCAGTTCTTC
cdr3_aa: CAISGLGPTNEQFF
d_call: -
clone_size: -
j_call: TRBJ2-1
v_call: TRBV10-3

cdr3_nt: TGTGCCAGCAAAGAGGGAGGGAATTCACCCCTCCACTTT
cdr3_aa: CASKEGGNSPLHF
d_call: -
clone_size: -
j_call: TRBJ1-6
v_call: TRBV6-4

cdr3_nt: TGCAGCGTCACCGAGGGGGCCAGGAGCTCCTACGAGCAGTACTTC
cdr3_aa: CSVTEGARSSYEQYF
d_call: TRBD1
clone_size: -
j_call: TRBJ2-7
v_call: TRBV29-1

cdr3_nt: TGTGCCAGTCTGGATAGGGACAGGGGCGACGAGCAGTACTTC
cdr3_aa: CASLDRDRGDEQYF
d_call: TRBD1
clone_size: -
j_call: TRBJ2-7
v_call: TRBV2

cdr3_nt: TGTGCCAGCAGCCCATCTCCGTCGGCCATCGAGCAGTTCTTC
cdr3_aa: CASSPSPSAIEQFF
d_call: -
clone_size: -
j_call: TRBJ2-1
v_call: TRBV7-2

cdr3_nt: TGTGCCAGCCCCCCGTCCCGCGCAGCGGGGGGCACAGATACGCAGTATTTT
cdr3_aa: CASPPSRAAGGTDTQYF
d_call: TRBD2
clone_size: -
j_call: TRBJ2-3
v_call: TRBV7-9

cdr3_nt: TGCGCCAGCAGCTTGGGGGGACTAGCGGGAGGCTACACAGATACGCAGTATTTT
cdr3_aa: CASSLGGLAGGYTDTQYF
d_call: TRBD2
clone_size: -
j_call: TRBJ2-3
v_call: TRBV5-1

cdr3_nt: TGCGCCAGCAAATCTAGCGGACCCTACGAGCAGTACTTC
cdr3_aa: CASKSSGPYEQYF
d_call: TRBD2
clone_size: few
j_call: TRBJ2-7
v_call: TRBV10-2

cdr3_nt: TGTGCCAGCAGCCCTCTTTATGGGACAACCATAACCTACGAGCAGTACTTC
cdr3_aa: CASSPLYGTTITYEQYF
d_call: -
clone_size: -
j_call: TRBJ2-7
v_call: TRBV7-9

cdr3_nt: TGTGCCAGCAGTTTCGGGACCCTTGGGTCACCCCTCCACTTT
cdr3_aa: CASSFGTLGSPLHF
d_call: -
clone_size: -
j_call: TRBJ1-6
v_call: TRBV27

cdr3_nt: TGTGCCAGCAGCCTCCTAGGGGGGTCTAATGAAAAACTGTTTTTT
cdr3_aa: CASSLLGGSNEKLFF
d_call: -
clone_size: -
j_call: TRBJ1-4
v_call: TRBV28

cdr3_nt: TGTGCCAGCAGCTTGGACACAGATACGCAGTATTTT
cdr3_aa: CASSLDTDTQYF
d_call: -
clone_size: -
j_call: TRBJ2-3
v_call: TRBV7-3

cdr3_nt: TGTGCCAGCAGCCTCGGAGGCCCAAATACGCAGTATTTT
cdr3_aa: CASSLGGPNTQYF
d_call: -
clone_size: -
j_call: TRBJ2-3
v_call: TRBV12-3/TRBV12-4

cdr3_nt: TGTGCCAGCAGCCAAGGCCCCGGCGGAGCCGAAGCTTTCTTT
cdr3_aa: CASSQGPGGAEAFF
d_call: -
clone_size: -
j_call: TRBJ1-1
v_call: TRBV3-1/TRBV3-2

cdr3_nt: TGTGCCAGCAGCTTAGGTATAACTCGGCAGGGTACCCAGTACTTC
cdr3_aa: CASSLGITRQGTQYF
d_call: -
clone_size: -
j_call: TRBJ2-5
v_call: TRBV7-2

cdr3_nt: TGCGCCAGCAGCTCCGTTGGGACGGAGGGCAGGAACACTGAAGCTTTCTTT
cdr3_aa: CASSSVGTEGRNTEAFF
d_call: -
clone_size: -
j_call: TRBJ1-1
v_call: TRBV5-1

cdr3_nt: TGCGCCAGCAGTGACGCACGCAAAGAGACCCAGTACTTC
cdr3_aa: CASSDARKETQYF
d_call: -
clone_size: -
j_call: TRBJ2-5
v_call: TRBV10-2